This TCR beta chain was recorded in a study of cytomegalovirus exposure and HLA in healthy donors. General observations from the study: CMV antigen specificity of three CMV-associated chains was confirmed in vitro.

Primers included in the PCR were 60 Vbeta and 13 Jbeta primers. Only in-frame clones appear in the TCRdb table, and some are missing; sequencing was by immunoSEQ multiplex PCR. The sample lists 250,000 to 350,000 clones, roughly 88% occurring once. A remark on this clone: Its target is not known.

V was shortened by 4 bases and J by 1 base, with 13 bases between the two germline ends. Germline assignment: CDR1 LNHDA and CDR2 SQIVND (reference sequence). The CDR3 sequence is 15 residues long. The V gene is TRBV19, the J gene TRBJ1-1; D possibly corresponds to TRBD1 (5 bases). The sample consisted of PBMCs. This TCR was sampled from a man aged 40-50 years in good health and CMV-seropositive. In DNA form, the CDR3 reads TGTGCCAGTAGTACCCACCGGGGGGAGAACACTGAAGCTTTCTTT. Amino acids: CASSTHRGENTEAFF.